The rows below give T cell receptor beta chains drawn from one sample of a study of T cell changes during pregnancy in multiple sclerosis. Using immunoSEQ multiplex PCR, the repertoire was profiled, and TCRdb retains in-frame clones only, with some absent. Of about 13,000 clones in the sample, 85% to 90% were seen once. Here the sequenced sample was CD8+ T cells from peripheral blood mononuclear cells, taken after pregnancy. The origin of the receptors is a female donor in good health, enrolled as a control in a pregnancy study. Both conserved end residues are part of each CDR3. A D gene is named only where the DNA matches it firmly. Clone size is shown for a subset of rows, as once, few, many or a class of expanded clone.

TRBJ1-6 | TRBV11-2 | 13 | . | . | TGTGCCAGCAGCTCCAGCGGTAAATCACCCCTCCACTTT | CASSSSGKSPLHF
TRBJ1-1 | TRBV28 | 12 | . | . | TGTGCCAGCAGTTCCCGGGGGGAGAGGGCTTTCTTT | CASSSRGERAFF
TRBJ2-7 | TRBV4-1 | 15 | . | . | TGCGCCAGCAGCCAAGACCTTTTACGAGCCTACGAGCAGTACTTC | CASSQDLLRAYEQYF
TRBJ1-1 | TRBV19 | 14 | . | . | TGTGCTTGGGGCCACGAGAGGTTGAACACTGAAGCTTTCTTT | CAWGHERLNTEAFF
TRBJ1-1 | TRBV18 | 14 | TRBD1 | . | TGTGCCAGCTCAGCGGGACAGTTGAACACTGAAGCTTTCTTT | CASSAGQLNTEAFF
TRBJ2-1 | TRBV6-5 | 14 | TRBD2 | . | TGTGCCAGCCGACGCGGGGGGACCTACAATGAGCAGTTCTTC | CASRRGGTYNEQFF
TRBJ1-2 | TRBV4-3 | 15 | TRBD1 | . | TGCGCCAGCAGCCAAGAGTTACAGGGGAGCTATGGCTACACCTTC | CASSQELQGSYGYTF
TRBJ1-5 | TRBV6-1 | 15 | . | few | TGTGCCAGCAGTGAAACAAAGGGAGGGAGTCAGCCCCAGCATTTT | CASSETKGGSQPQHF
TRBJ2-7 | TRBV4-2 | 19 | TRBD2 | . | TGTGCCAGCAGCCAGTACCCTCTTTCTTTAAGACTAGCAAAATACGAGCAGTACTTC | CASSQYPLSLRLAKYEQYF
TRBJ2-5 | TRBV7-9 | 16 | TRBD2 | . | TGTGCCAGCAGCTCCCTAGCGGGGGGGCCAGGGGAGACCCAGTACTTC | CASSSLAGGPGETQYF
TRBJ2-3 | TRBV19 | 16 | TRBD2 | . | TGTGCCAGTAGTATTCGTAGCGGGGGCGCCGCAGATACGCAGTATTTT | CASSIRSGGAADTQYF
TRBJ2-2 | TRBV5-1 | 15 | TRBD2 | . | TGCGCCAGCAGCCCCCGGGGGGGAGGCGCCGGGGAGCTGTTTTTT | CASSPRGGGAGELFF
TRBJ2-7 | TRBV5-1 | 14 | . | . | TGCGCCAGCAGGATAGAGGGGGGGTCCTACGAGCAGTACTTC | CASRIEGGSYEQYF
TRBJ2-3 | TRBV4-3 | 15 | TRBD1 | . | TGCGCCAGCTCACGGACAGGGGAAGCGGCAGATACGCAGTATTTT | CASSRTGEAADTQYF
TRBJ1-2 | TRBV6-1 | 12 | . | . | TGTGCCAGCAGTGTGACAGACTATGGCTACACCTTC | CASSVTDYGYTF
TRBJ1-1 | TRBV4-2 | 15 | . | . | TGTGCCAGCAGCCAAAACAGGAGGGAGGACACTGAAGCTTTCTTT | CASSQNRREDTEAFF
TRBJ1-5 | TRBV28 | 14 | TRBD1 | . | TGTGCCAGCAGTAACACAGGGGGCAGTCAGCCCCAGCATTTT | CASSNTGGSQPQHF
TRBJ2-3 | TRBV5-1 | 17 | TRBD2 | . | TGCGCCAGCAGCTTGACAATAGCGGGGGACGCCACAGATACGCAGTATTTT | CASSLTIAGDATDTQYF
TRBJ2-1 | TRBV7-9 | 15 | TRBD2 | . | TGTGCCAGCAGCTTAGGACTAGCGGGGGGAAACGGGGAGTTCTTC | CASSLGLAGGNGEFF
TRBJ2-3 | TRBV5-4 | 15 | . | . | TGTGCCAGCAGCTTGCGGGGGGCCGGCACAGATACGCAGTATTTT | CASSLRGAGTDTQYF
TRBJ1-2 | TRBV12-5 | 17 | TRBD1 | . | TGTGCTAGTGGTTTGGTAGTGGGGGCAGGGGGCAGGCATGGCTACACCTTC | CASGLVVGAGGRHGYTF
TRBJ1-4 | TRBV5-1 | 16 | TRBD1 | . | TGCGCCAGCAGCTTGGCCGGGACAGGGGCGGGAGAAAAACTGTTTTTT | CASSLAGTGAGEKLFF
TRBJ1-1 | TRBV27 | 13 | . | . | TGTGCCAGCAGTCCCGGGATGAACACTGAAGCTTTCTTT | CASSPGMNTEAFF
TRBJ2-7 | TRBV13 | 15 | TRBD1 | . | TGTGCCAGCAGCGCCGGGACAGGAAACCCCTACGAGCAGTACTTC | CASSAGTGNPYEQYF
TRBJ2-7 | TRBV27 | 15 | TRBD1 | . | TGTGCCAGCAGTTATAGGACAGGGGGCTTCTACGAGCAGTACTTC | CASSYRTGGFYEQYF
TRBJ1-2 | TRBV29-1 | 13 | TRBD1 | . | TGCAGCGCTTTTCTTGACAGGGGCAGTGGCTACACCTTC | CSAFLDRGSGYTF
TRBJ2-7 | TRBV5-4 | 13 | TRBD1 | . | TGTGCCAGCAGCCCTGACAGGGCCCACGAGCAGTACTTC | CASSPDRAHEQYF
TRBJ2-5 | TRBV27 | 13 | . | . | TGTGCCAGCAGTCACGACAGGACGGAGACCCAGTACTTC | CASSHDRTETQYF
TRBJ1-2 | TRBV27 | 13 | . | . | TGTGCCAGCAGTTTTTTGGGGGCGGGTGGCTACACCTTC | CASSFLGAGGYTF